One and the same sample provided the 30 T cell receptor beta chains below, sequenced in a study of radiotherapy plus CTLA-4 blockade in lung cancer. Clones were read by immunoSEQ multiplex PCR, and TCRdb kept only the in-frame ones, dropping some. The table has around 55,000 clones, about 80% seen once; the top ten hold 6% to 7%. The material sequenced was peripheral blood, taken from a patient treated with radiotherapy plus ipilimumab. The receptors come from a human donor with non-small cell lung cancer whose response to radiotherapy plus ipilimumab could not be evaluated.

This chain joins TRBV15 and TRBJ1-1; D remains ambiguous. The CDR3 consists of 10 residues. Germline loops: CDR1 LNHNV, CDR2 YYDKDF (reference sequence). V gave up 10 bases and J gave up 10 bases, with 13 bases separating them. CDR3 nucleotide sequence: TGTGCCAGCCCCGAGACGGGAGCTTTCTTT. This sequence encodes CASPETGAFF.

The chain is built from TRBV6-6 and TRBJ2-1; TRBD2 matches 10 bases. Germline V gene lookup returns CDR1 MNHNY and CDR2 SVGAGI (reference sequence). There are 16 residues in the CDR3. The J segment lost 10 bases and the V segment lost 0 bases, leaving 9 bases of the junction unmatched. The CDR3 is CASSYSSSGRTGEQFF. The CDR3 DNA follows: TGTGCCAGCAGTTACTCGTCTAGCGGGAGAACCGGGGAGCAGTTCTTC.

This clone has a single count. J is TRBJ1-4 and V is TRBV5-4, with TRBD1 matching 9 bases. Germline assignment: CDR1 SGHNT and CDR2 YYREEE (reference sequence). The CDR3 length is 16 residues. With 2 bases clipped from V and 0 bases from J, the junction kept 2 bases outside the gene matches. The CDR3 DNA is TGTGCCAGCAGCTTCGACAGGGGGACAACTAATGAAAAACTGTTTTTT. It translates to CASSFDRGTTNEKLFF.

The chain employs TRBV4-3 and TRBJ2-3; 9 positions match TRBD2. Trimming at V came to 0 bases and at J to 4 bases, leaving 8 bases not matched to a gene. Germline V gene sequence: CDR1 LGHNA, CDR2 YSLEER. This CDR3 is built from 17 residues. CDR3 loop: CASSQDGARGGADTQYF. The DNA for the CDR3 is TGCGCCAGCAGCCAAGATGGGGCGCGGGGGGGGGCAGATACGCAGTATTTT.

This chain connects TRBV5-6 to TRBJ2-7; 10 bases fit TRBD1. Trimming at V came to 4 bases and at J to 2 bases, leaving 12 bases not matched to a gene. CDR1 SGHDT and CDR2 YYEEEE come from the germline V gene. The CDR3 sequence is 17 residues long. CDR3 amino acids: CASSANPGTGVAYEQYF. The CDR3 nucleotides read TGTGCCAGCAGCGCGAACCCCGGGACAGGGGTAGCCTACGAGCAGTACTTC.

The V and J genes are TRBV11-3 and TRBJ2-3, with D tentatively TRBD1 (6 bases). The length of the CDR3 is 18 residues. The V end was cut by 5 bases, the J end by 4 bases, with 25 bases between. Germline V gene data show CDR1 as SGHNT and CDR2 as YENEEA. The CDR3 protein is CASSQAPGAGARADTQYF. In DNA form, the CDR3 reads TGTGCCAGCAGCCAAGCCCCAGGGGCCGGGGCTCGGGCAGATACGCAGTATTTT.

This CDR3 reads CASSLVIRATEAFF. The CDR3 coding sequence is TGTGCCAGCAGCTTAGTTATCAGGGCCACTGAAGCTTTCTTT. This chain connects TRBV7-2 to TRBJ1-1; D possibly corresponds to TRBD1 (5 bases). Deletions cut 1 base from V and 4 bases from J, with 10 bases between. Germline-derived CDR1 and CDR2 are SGHTA and FQGNSA. CDR3 length: 14 amino acids.

The rearrangement uses TRBV7-9 and TRBJ2-1; TRBD1 might be the D (5 bases). V lost 4 bases, J lost 8 bases, and 12 bases lay in between. Per the germline V gene, CDR1 is SEHNR and CDR2 is FQNEAQ (reference sequence). The CDR3 contains 13 residues. The CDR3 here is CASSSDLGDEQFF. The CDR3 bases are TGTGCCAGCAGCTCCGACTTAGGGGATGAGCAGTTCTTC.

In its sample, this clone was seen once. This chain joins TRBV9 and TRBJ2-7; TRBD2 matches 8 bases. This CDR3 region has 16 residues. The germline V gene encodes CDR1 SGDLS and CDR2 YYNGEE. Unmatched junction bases numbered 11, after V lost 3 bases and J lost 3 bases. The DNA of the CDR3 is TGTGCCAGCAGCGCTACCGCGGGACTAGGCGACTACGAGCAGTACTTC. It specifies CASSATAGLGDYEQYF.

The gene calls are TRBV7-2 and TRBJ2-3, with D perhaps TRBD2 (5 bases). Germline lookup yields CDR1 SGHTA and CDR2 FQGNSA. Trimming took off 5 bases at V and 1 base at J, with 10 bases between the two ends. CDR3 length: 14 amino acids. As DNA, the CDR3 is TGTGCCAGCAGCATCGACTATGGCACAGATACGCAGTATTTT. It is translated as CASSIDYGTDTQYF.

For the CDR3, the DNA is TGTGCCAGCAATCCGACAGGGTACCAAGAGACCCAGTACTTC. Its translation: CASNPTGYQETQYF. The chain couples TRBV2 to TRBJ2-5; 7 bases are shared with TRBD1. V gave up 7 bases and J gave up 0 bases; unmatched junction bases: 5. The CDR3 contains 14 residues. Germline CDR1 is SNHLY and CDR2 is FYNNEI.

This chain joins TRBV19 and TRBJ1-1; 8 nucleotides agree with TRBD1. The CDR3 covers 16 residues. Germline V lookup: CDR1 LNHDA, CDR2 SQIVND (reference sequence). The V segment lost 5 bases and the J segment 6 bases; nucleotides outside the gene matches: 14. CDR3 bases: TGTGCCAGTAGTTGGCTGGACAGGGCCCGGCAGGCTGAAGCTTTCTTT. Its translation: CASSWLDRARQAEAFF.

The chain is built from TRBV5-6 and TRBJ2-5; a weak D match, TRBD1 (6 bases). Trimming cost V 2 bases and J 8 bases, with 13 bases left between them. Germline V CDR1 and CDR2: SGHDT, YYEEEE. The CDR3 loop spans 13 amino acids. CDR3 in amino acids: CASSFGTRGTQYF. CDR3 sequence (DNA): TGTGCCAGCAGCTTTGGGACCAGGGGAACCCAGTACTTC.

V is TRBV4-3 and J is TRBJ2-2; 14 nucleotides line up with TRBD2. Germline V gives CDR1 LGHNA, CDR2 YSLEER. V lost 3 bases, J lost 0 bases, and 6 bases stayed unmatched. The CDR3 is made up of 19 amino acids. The CDR3 coding sequence is TGCGCCAGCAGCCATCGGGGACTAGCGGGAGCCGCGAACACCGGGGAGCTGTTTTTT. Its translation is CASSHRGLAGAANTGELFF.

The genes are TRBV27 and TRBJ2-3, with 8 bases that match TRBD1. The CDR3 totals 19 residues. The trim removed 7 bases at V and 3 bases at J, leaving 21 bases unmatched. Per germline, CDR1 MNHEY and CDR2 SMNVEV (reference sequence). The CDR3 region has the DNA TGTGCCAGCACCCCTGGCCCGGCAGGTGGGCAGGGGGCAACAGATACGCAGTATTTT. The encoded protein is CASTPGPAGGQGATDTQYF.

The genes are TRBV28 and TRBJ1-5; D gene uncertain. The V end was cut by 6 bases, the J end by 7 bases, with 13 bases between. Germline CDR1 MDHEN, CDR2 SYDVKM. This CDR3 has 13 residues. The CDR3 protein is CASRAHGEQPQHF. The CDR3 region has the DNA TGTGCCAGCAGAGCCCATGGGGAGCAGCCCCAGCATTTT.

J is TRBJ1-6 and V is TRBV6-5; the match to TRBD1 covers 7 bases. Germline lookup yields CDR1 MNHEY and CDR2 SVGAGI. The CDR3 extends over 15 amino acids. The trim removed 2 bases at V and 4 bases at J, leaving 2 bases unmatched. Here the CDR3 DNA reads TGTGCCAGCAGTTACCGACAGGGATATAATTCACCCCTCCACTTT. Translating it yields CASSYRQGYNSPLHF.

This chain connects TRBV21-1 to TRBJ2-3; TRBD2 is the table's D call, not checked against the DNA. TRBV21-1 is a recognized pseudogene. CDR3 length: 16 amino acids. The CDR3 region has the DNA TGTGCCAGCAGCAAAGAGGCGCGGTGGTACGCAGATACGCAGTATTTT. Its protein is CASSKEARWYADTQYF.

The rearrangement joins TRBV7-8 to TRBJ2-3; D possibly corresponds to TRBD2 (7 bases). The CDR3 is 15 residues long. Trimming left V 5 bases short and J 5 bases short, with 17 bases between. Per germline, CDR1 SGHVS and CDR2 FQNEAQ. For the CDR3, the DNA is TGTGCCAGCAGCCCAGGGGCTAGCGGAGAAGATACGCAGTATTTT. It is translated as CASSPGASGEDTQYF.

As for this clone: At the DNA level, this CDR3 is encoded by other sequences in the same sample as well. This chain joins TRBV30 and TRBJ2-5, with 12 bases aligning to TRBD2. Germline CDR1 and CDR2: GTSNPN and SVGIG (reference sequence). This CDR3 comprises 15 residues. After removal of 1 base from V and 5 bases from J, the junction contained 5 bases not matched to a gene. In DNA form, the CDR3 reads TGTGCCTGGAGTGGACTAGCGGGAGTGGGGGAGACCCAGTACTTC. Encoded protein: CAWSGLAGVGETQYF.

The rearrangement joins TRBV19 to TRBJ2-3; 7 bases line up with TRBD2. CDR1 is LNHDA and CDR2 is SQIVND in the germline V gene (reference sequence). This CDR3 is built from 14 residues. Trimming removed 5 bases from V and 3 bases from J; junction bases left unmatched: 5. In nucleotides, the CDR3 is TGTGCCAGTAGTCCCCGACTAGCTACAGATACGCAGTATTTT. It specifies CASSPRLATDTQYF. The full variable domain, its missing parts supplied by reference TRBV19 and TRBJ2-3, is DGGITQSPKYLFRKEGQNVTLSCEQNLNHDAMYWYRQDPGQGLRLIYYSQIVNDFQKGDIAEGYSVSREKKESFPLTVTSAQKNPTAFYLCASSPRLATDTQYFGPGTRLTVL.

CDR3: CASGLVLDSLRNTIYF. For the CDR3, the DNA is TGTGCTAGTGGTTTGGTCTTAGACAGTCTCAGAAACACCATATATTTT. This chain joins TRBV12-5 and TRBJ1-3; tentatively, D is TRBD1 (5 bases). V was clipped by 0 bases and J by 5 bases, with 14 bases between them. This CDR3 has 16 amino acids. Per the germline V gene, CDR1 is LGHNT and CDR2 is FRNRAP.

There are a few counts of this clone. The chain carries TRBV7-8 and TRBJ1-1, with D possibly TRBD1 on 5 matching bases. The CDR3 loop spans 13 amino acids. Germline V gene data show CDR1 as SGHVS and CDR2 as FQNEAQ. Trimming removed 3 bases from V and 1 base from J, with 6 bases in between. As DNA, the CDR3 is TGTGCCAGCAGCTTTCAGGGGAACACTGAAGCTTTCTTT. It is translated as CASSFQGNTEAFF.

This clone was detected once. The CDR3 reads CSAAPWRGREQFF. The CDR3 coding sequence is TGCAGCGCTGCGCCTTGGAGGGGCAGGGAGCAGTTCTTC. The chain joins TRBV29-1 to TRBJ2-1; a weak D match, TRBD2 (6 bases). Deletions cut 7 bases from V and 10 bases from J, with 20 bases between. The CDR3 consists of 13 residues. The V gene's germline CDR1 is SQVTM and CDR2 ANQGSEA.

The gene calls are TRBV10-2 and TRBJ1-5, with 10 positions matching TRBD1. Per the germline V gene, CDR1 is WSHSY and CDR2 is SAAADI. This CDR3 spans 16 amino acids. Germline trimming cut 8 bases from V and 4 bases from J; bases unmatched to any gene: 11. The CDR3 sequence: CASGRDRGLKNQPQHF. The CDR3, as DNA: TGCGCCAGCGGAAGAGACAGGGGGCTTAAGAATCAGCCCCAGCATTTT.

The chain is built from TRBV6-1 and TRBJ2-7, with TRBD2 matching over 8 bases. Germline V gene data show CDR1 as MNHNS and CDR2 as SASEGT. There are 15 residues in the CDR3. The V segment lost 5 bases and the J segment 6 bases; nucleotides outside the gene matches: 12. The chain's CDR3 is CASSSPQRGNSEQYF. CDR3 bases: TGTGCCAGCAGTTCCCCACAGCGGGGGAACTCCGAGCAGTACTTC.

V and J are TRBV5-1 and TRBJ2-1; 9 bases are shared with TRBD1. This CDR3 contains 15 residues. The germline gives CDR1 SGHRS, CDR2 YFSETQ. Trimming at V came to 4 bases and at J to 4 bases, leaving 6 bases not matched to a gene. This CDR3 is CASSIGQGKYNEQFF. CDR3 sequence (DNA): TGCGCCAGCAGCATCGGACAGGGGAAATACAATGAGCAGTTCTTC.

This chain connects TRBV19 to TRBJ2-5, with D possibly TRBD2 on 5 matching bases. Looked up from germline, CDR1 is LNHDA and CDR2 is SQIVND (reference sequence). V dropped 3 bases and J dropped 3 bases, with 11 bases sitting between them. The length of the CDR3 is 14 residues. In DNA, the CDR3 is TGTGCCAGTAGTATGGTGAGACTAAAAGAGACCCAGTACTTC. It codes for CASSMVRLKETQYF.

The chain joins TRBV30 to TRBJ1-1; TRBD1 agrees at 7 bases. The CDR3 runs to 13 residues. Trimming cost V 5 bases and J 5 bases; bases outside gene matches: 8. Germline V gives CDR1 GTSNPN, CDR2 SVGIG (reference sequence). The CDR3 DNA follows: TGTGCCTGGGACCTACAGGGGATGACTGAAGCTTTCTTT. Translation: CAWDLQGMTEAFF.

The chain recombines TRBV9 with TRBJ2-1; 15 nucleotides match TRBD2. The CDR3 covers 15 residues. Germline loops: CDR1 SGDLS, CDR2 YYNGEE. V was pared by 3 bases and J by 12 bases, with 7 bases of the junction left unmatched. The CDR3 bases are TGTGCCAGCAGCGAGGGACTAGCGGGGGGTGGGCCGCAGTTCTTC. As protein: CASSEGLAGGGPQFF.